Each of the 3 T cell receptor beta chains below was sequenced from the same sample in a study of T cell changes during pregnancy in multiple sclerosis. Assay: immunoSEQ multiplex PCR; the TCRdb copy retains only in-frame clones and omits some. The data contain about 59,000 clones, about 92% of them singletons. This sample comprised peripheral blood, obtained in the second trimester of pregnancy. These receptors came from a female donor in good health, enrolled as a control in a pregnancy study.

This chain joins TRBV5-6 and TRBJ2-1; 8 bases agree with TRBD1. CDR3 size: 16 residues. Trimming at V came to 4 bases and at J to 2 bases, leaving 8 bases not matched to a gene. Germline CDR1 reads SGHDT; CDR2 reads YYEEEE. CDR3 DNA: TGTGCCAGCAGCCCAGGGACAGGAACCCCCTACAATGAGCAGTTCTTC. Translation gives CASSPGTGTPYNEQFF.

V and J are TRBV28 and TRBJ1-5; 8 positions match TRBD1. The CDR3 is 13 amino acids. Germline V lookup: CDR1 MDHEN, CDR2 SYDVKM. The ends lost 10 bases at V and 7 bases at J; junction bases unmatched: 9. CDR3 nucleotides: TGTGCCACCAAGACAGGGGATACGCAGCCCCAGCATTTT. Encoded protein: CATKTGDTQPQHF.

This clone was picked up one time. The gene calls are TRBV30 and TRBJ2-1; TRBD2 agrees at 8 bases. The J segment lost 2 bases and the V segment lost 2 bases, leaving 2 bases of the junction unmatched. The CDR3 consists of 14 residues. In germline, CDR1 is GTSNPN, CDR2 SVGIG (reference sequence). The CDR3, as DNA: TGTGCCTGGAGTAACGGGAGGGCCTACAATGAGCAGTTCTTC. Its translation is CAWSNGRAYNEQFF.